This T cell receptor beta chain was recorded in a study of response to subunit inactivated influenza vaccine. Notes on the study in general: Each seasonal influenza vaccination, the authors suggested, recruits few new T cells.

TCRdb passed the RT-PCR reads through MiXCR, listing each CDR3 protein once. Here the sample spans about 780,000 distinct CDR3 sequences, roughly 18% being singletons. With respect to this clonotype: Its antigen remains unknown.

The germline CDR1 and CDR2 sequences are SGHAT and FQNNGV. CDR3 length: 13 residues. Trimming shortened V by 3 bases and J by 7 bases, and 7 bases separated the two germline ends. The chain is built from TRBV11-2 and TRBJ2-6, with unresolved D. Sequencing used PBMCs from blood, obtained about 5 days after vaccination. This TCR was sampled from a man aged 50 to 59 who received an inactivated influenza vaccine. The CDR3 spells CASSFSPANVLTF. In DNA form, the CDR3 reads TGTGCCAGCAGCTTTAGCCCCGCCAACGTCCTGACTTTC.